One sample yielded the 5 T cell receptor beta chains listed below, sequenced in a study of T cell repertoires in cytomegalovirus infection. TCRdb fed the reads into MiXCR, producing one record per CDR3 protein. This table holds roughly 81,000 distinct CDR3 sequences, about 4% found once. Sequencing was done on a sample of PBMCs. These receptors came from a human donor in good health (CMV status not recorded). Some clones in this sample may be carry-over from other donors' samples.

This clonotype has ten or more counts. The V gene is TRBV20-1, the J gene TRBJ2-7, with D perhaps matching TRBD1 (6 bases). The ends were cut back, 0 bases at V and 2 bases at J, with 14 bases in the middle. Per germline, CDR1 DFQATT and CDR2 SNEGSKA (reference sequence). The CDR3 length is 15 residues. CDR3 protein: CSARDPQGPTYEQYF. CDR3 in DNA: TGCAGTGCTAGAGATCCGCAGGGGCCTACCTACGAGCAGTACTTC.

This clonotype was found many times. The gene calls are TRBV7-9 and TRBJ2-7; D possibly uses TRBD1 or TRBD2 (5 bases each). The germline CDR1 and CDR2 sequences are SEHNR and FQNEAQ (reference sequence). V was clipped by 5 bases and J by 3 bases, with 17 bases between them. This CDR3 contains 15 residues. This CDR3 is CASSHKGRRIYEQYF. CDR3 coding DNA: TGTGCCAGCAGCCATAAGGGACGCAGGATCTACGAGCAGTACTTC.

This clonotype has at least ten counts. J is TRBJ1-2 and V is TRBV6-4; unclear D gene. Trimming cost V 5 bases and J 0 bases, with 16 bases left between them. The CDR3 runs 16 residues. The V gene's germline CDR1 is MRHNA and CDR2 SNTAGT. This CDR3 reads CASSPTSTSTNYGYTF. The CDR3 coding sequence is TGTGCCAGCAGTCCTACCTCGACATCCACTAACTATGGCTACACCTTC.

This clonotype was picked up many times. The chain is built from TRBV19 and TRBJ1-2; D call uncertain. V lost 9 bases and J 4 bases, leaving 18 bases between the germline ends. The CDR3 consists of 14 residues. Germline V gives CDR1 LNHDA, CDR2 SQIVND (reference sequence). CDR3 nucleotide sequence: TGTGCCAGCGCCCATCTCACGAACCTCTATGGCTACACCTTC. Residues: CASAHLTNLYGYTF.

At least ten counts were recorded for this clonotype. The CDR3 sequence: CAWSVADRMNTEAFF. The CDR3 region has the DNA TGTGCCTGGAGTGTCGCGGACAGAATGAACACTGAAGCTTTCTTT. The rearrangement uses TRBV30 and TRBJ1-1; perhaps TRBD1 as D (6 bases). The CDR3 is 15 residues long. V was pared by 0 bases and J by 0 bases, with 11 bases between. Germline V gene sequence: CDR1 GTSNPN, CDR2 SVGIG (reference sequence). Supplemented by reference TRBV30 and TRBJ1-1, the full variable domain reads SQTIHQWPATLVQPVGSPLSLECTVEGTSNPNLYWYRQAAGRGLQLLFYSVGIGQISSEVPQNLSASRPQDRQFILSSKKLLLSDSGFYLCAWSVADRMNTEAFFGQGTRLTVV.